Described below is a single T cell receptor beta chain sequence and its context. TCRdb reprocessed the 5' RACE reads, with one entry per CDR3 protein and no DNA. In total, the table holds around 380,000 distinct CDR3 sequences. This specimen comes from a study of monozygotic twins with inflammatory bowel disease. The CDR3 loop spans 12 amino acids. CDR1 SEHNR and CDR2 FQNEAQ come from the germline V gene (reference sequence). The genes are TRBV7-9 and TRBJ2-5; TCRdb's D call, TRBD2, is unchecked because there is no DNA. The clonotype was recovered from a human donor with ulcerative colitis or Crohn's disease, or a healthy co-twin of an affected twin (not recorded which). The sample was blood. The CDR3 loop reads CASSPSGWTQYF.